This TCR beta chain was obtained from a study of T cells in Graves' hyperthyroidism and ophthalmopathy. V was cut by 0 bases and J by 9 bases, with 21 bases left in between. Looked up from germline, CDR1 is MNHEY and CDR2 is SVGAGI. CDR3 size: 17 residues. The source of the PBMCs was 10 ml of fresh peripheral blood. Details on this clonotype: This may come from a read error, since a much larger clone is one base off.

Using RNA transcripts as the source, TCR beta CDR3 regions were amplified. The TCR CDR3 first-round RT-PCR relied on the HTBI primer set. TCRdb re-derived calls from the multiplex PCR reads in MiXCR, one entry per CDR3 protein. Seen here are roughly 280,000 distinct CDR3 sequences, approximately 15% observed once, and the top ten hold around 57%. The sequence was obtained from a woman between 55 and 75 years old with Graves' ophthalmopathy. The specimen sequenced was blood. This chain uses TRBV6-5 with TRBJ2-1; D perhaps matches TRBD2 (5 bases). CDR3 sequence reads: CASSYSKSGGPVSEQFF. In nucleotides, the CDR3 is TGTGCCAGCAGTTACTCGAAGTCTGGAGGCCCGGTTAGTGAGCAGTTCTTC.